The 16 T cell receptor beta chains below were found in one sample sequenced in a study of early T cells in non-severe SARS-CoV-2 infection. TCRdb fed the 5' RACE reads into MiXCR, producing one record per CDR3 protein. In the table there are tens of thousands of distinct CDR3 sequences, roughly 11% of which are singletons. Sequences were obtained from whole blood. These receptor sequences come from an adult who was a healthcare worker with PCR-confirmed SARS-CoV-2 infection or an uninfected control (not recorded which).

This clonotype was recorded many times. In DNA form, the CDR3 reads TGTGCCAGCAGTCTTGATAGGTGGGAAACCCAGTACTTC. Translation gives CASSLDRWETQYF. This chain links TRBV6-6 with TRBJ2-5; unclear D gene. The ends were cut back, 5 bases at V and 8 bases at J, with 15 bases in the middle. CDR1 and CDR2 from the germline V gene are MNHNY and SVGAGI (reference sequence). The length of the CDR3 is 13 residues.

The chain carries TRBV20-1 and TRBJ2-5, with 7 positions matching TRBD2. With V trimmed by 1 base and J by 5 bases, 4 bases remained unmatched. The germline gives CDR1 DFQATT, CDR2 SNEGSKA (reference sequence). The CDR3 has 13 amino acids. The CDR3 spells CSARAGLVETQYF. As DNA, the CDR3 is TGCAGTGCTAGAGCAGGACTAGTGGAGACCCAGTACTTC.

This rearrangement joins TRBV9 to TRBJ2-5; D remains unclear. V was shortened by 3 bases and J by 0 bases, with 12 bases between the two germline ends. The CDR3 covers 15 residues. Germline CDR1 and CDR2: SGDLS and YYNGEE. In nucleotides, the CDR3 is TGTGCCAGCAGCGGCGGAGTGTACGACCAAGAGACCCAGTACTTC. Translated: CASSGGVYDQETQYF.

In its sample, this clonotype was seen many times. The rearrangement uses TRBV7-9 and TRBJ2-7, with D unclear. V was shortened by 5 bases and J by 7 bases, with 9 bases between the two germline ends. Germline V gives CDR1 SEHNR, CDR2 FQNEAQ (reference sequence). The CDR3 is made up of 11 amino acids. The CDR3 nucleotides are TGTGCCAGCAGCCAGTACCAAGAGCAGTACTTC. It translates to CASSQYQEQYF. Using reference TRBV7-9 and TRBJ2-7 for the parts outside the CDR3, the full variable domain is DTGVSQNPRHKITKRGQNVTFRCDPISEHNRLYWYRQTLGQGPEFLTYFQNEAQLEKSRLLSDRFSAERPKGSFSTLEIQRTEQGDSAMYLCASSQYQEQYFGPGTRLTVT.

CDR3 region: CSALQARTLHNEQFF. The CDR3 DNA follows: TGCAGTGCTCTCCAGGCCCGGACCCTACACAATGAGCAGTTCTTC. This chain connects TRBV20-1 to TRBJ2-1; no reliable D call. This CDR3 is built from 15 residues. Trimming removed 5 bases at V and 5 bases at J, with 19 bases between. The germline gives CDR1 DFQATT, CDR2 SNEGSKA (reference sequence).

This clonotype appeared many times. This chain connects TRBV5-8 to TRBJ2-7; D is perhaps TRBD2 (5 bases). The germline V gene encodes CDR1 SGHTS and CDR2 YDEGEE. CDR3 size: 13 residues. The ends were cut back, 2 bases at V and 2 bases at J, with 8 bases in the middle. This chain's CDR3 is CASSFYGAYEQYF. DNA of the CDR3: TGTGCCAGCAGCTTTTACGGGGCCTACGAGCAGTACTTC.

The V gene is TRBV5-1, the J gene TRBJ2-7, with 12 positions matching TRBD1. The CDR3 is 15 amino acids. CDR1 is SGHRS, CDR2 YFSETQ, per germline. Trimming removed 2 bases from V and 5 bases from J; junction bases left unmatched: 5. The CDR3 DNA sequence: TGCGCCAGCAGCTTACCGGGACAGGGGGCTGACGAGCAGTACTTC. This translates into CASSLPGQGADEQYF.

J is TRBJ2-1 and V is TRBV7-2, with D unresolved. The CDR3 length is 17 residues. Between the trimmed V and J ends, which lost 4 bases and 4 bases, there was a span of 20 bases. Germline CDR1 reads SGHTA; CDR2 reads FQGNSA. In nucleotides, the CDR3 is TGTGCCAGCAGCTCGTACCTGTACAAGCGCCATTACAATGAGCAGTTCTTC. Translation gives CASSSYLYKRHYNEQFF.

The sample holds many counts of this clonotype. This rearrangement joins TRBV28 to TRBJ1-2; D gene uncertain. V shed 1 base and J shed 4 bases, with 10 bases lying between them. The germline V gene encodes CDR1 MDHEN and CDR2 SYDVKM. The CDR3 sequence is 14 residues long. CDR3 residues: CASSLLVDLYGYTF. In DNA, the CDR3 is TGTGCCAGCAGTTTATTGGTGGACCTCTATGGCTACACCTTC.

This clonotype appeared many times. The chain links TRBV5-1 to TRBJ2-1; possible D gene TRBD2, 6 bases. With 3 bases removed from V and 5 bases from J, the gap between germline ends came to 12 bases. Germline assignment: CDR1 SGHRS and CDR2 YFSETQ. CDR3 length: 14 amino acids. The CDR3 sequence: CASSYRETDNEQFF. The CDR3 nucleotides are TGCGCCAGCAGCTATCGGGAGACGGACAATGAGCAGTTCTTC.

Only a few counts were recorded for this clonotype. The chain couples TRBV7-9 to TRBJ1-2; D might be TRBD1 (6 bases). Between the trimmed V and J ends, which lost 7 bases and 8 bases, there was a span of 14 bases. The V gene's germline CDR1 is SEHNR and CDR2 FQNEAQ (reference sequence). CDR3 size: 12 residues. CDR3 in amino acids: CASTLQGDGYTF. In DNA form, the CDR3 reads TGTGCCAGCACGTTACAGGGCGACGGCTACACCTTC.

This clonotype was seen many times. The rearrangement links TRBV7-8 to TRBJ2-3; D gene uncertain. The V gene lost 5 bases and the J gene lost 2 bases, with 14 bases spanning the gap. In germline, CDR1 is SGHVS, CDR2 FQNEAQ. CDR3 length: 15 amino acids. The CDR3 protein is CASSPPRLNTDTQYF. CDR3 sequence (DNA): TGTGCCAGCAGCCCTCCCCGGCTCAACACAGATACGCAGTATTTT.

The chain joins TRBV28 to TRBJ2-5; D unclear. Germline V gene data show CDR1 as MDHEN and CDR2 as SYDVKM. V was trimmed by 3 bases and J by 4 bases, leaving 9 bases between them. The CDR3 has 13 amino acids. The CDR3 reads CASSFNGIETQYF. The CDR3 coding sequence is TGTGCCAGCAGTTTTAACGGAATAGAGACCCAGTACTTC.

V is TRBV7-2 and J is TRBJ2-2; D possibly corresponds to TRBD2 (5 bases). V lost 2 bases to trimming and J lost 2 bases, with 9 bases between them. The V gene's germline CDR1 is SGHTA and CDR2 FQGNSA. The CDR3 totals 15 residues. CDR3 bases: TGTGCCAGCAGCTTATTTCCGGGAAACACCGGGGAGCTGTTTTTT. Protein product: CASSLFPGNTGELFF.

This clonotype was seen more than once but under ten times. This chain connects TRBV7-9 to TRBJ2-1; the D gene is possibly TRBD2 (5 bases). V lost 2 bases and J lost 6, with 14 bases in between. Germline V gene sequence: CDR1 SEHNR, CDR2 FQNEAQ (reference sequence). The CDR3 runs to 15 residues. The CDR3 is CASSLTNRLFNEQFF. The CDR3 nucleotides read TGTGCCAGCAGCTTAACGAACAGACTATTCAATGAGCAGTTCTTC.

The chain employs TRBV4-2 and TRBJ1-2; TRBD1 agrees at 9 bases. The CDR3 consists of 14 residues. The J segment lost 6 bases and the V segment lost 7 bases, leaving 9 bases of the junction unmatched. Germline V gene lookup returns CDR1 LGHNA and CDR2 YNFKEQ. CDR3 sequence (DNA): TGTGCCAGCACCACCGAAGGACAGGGGAATGGCTACACCTTC. Encoded protein: CASTTEGQGNGYTF.